This TCR beta chain was obtained from a study of blood T cell repertoires in COVID-19. Across the whole study: COVID-19 samples, acute and convalescent, were from the United States, Italy and Spain. The cDNA or gDNA used as material had been derived from T cells, B-cell-depleted T cells, or PBMCs.

CDR1 is SNHLY, CDR2 FYNNEI, per germline. Trimming pared 5 bases from V and 8 bases from J, leaving 16 bases between. This CDR3 contains 14 residues. Per the original data handling: Estimation of nucleated cell counts was performed using reference gene primer amplification. Profiled with immunoSEQ multiplex PCR; TCRdb holds only in-frame clones, not every one. D and trimming were read from the DNA, whereas the V and J calls and clone size are those reported in that table. The top ten hold 25% to 35% of the sample, which has some 45,000 clones, approximately 85% seen once. The sequence was obtained from a woman at least 80 years old with acute or convalescent COVID-19. V and J are TRBV2 and TRBJ2-1; D possibly corresponds to TRBD2 (5 bases). What was sequenced was peripheral blood. CDR3 coding DNA: TGTGCCAGCAGTCTGCGGGTCTCGATGGATGAGCAGTTCTTC. As protein: CASSLRVSMDEQFF. The whole variable domain, filled in from reference TRBV2 and TRBJ2-1, reads EPEVTQTPSHQVTQMGQEVILRCVPISNHLYFYWYRQILGQKVEFLVSFYNNEISEKSEIFDDQFSVERPDGSNFTLKIRSTKLEDSAMYFCASSLRVSMDEQFFGPGTRLTVL.